What follows are 20 T cell receptor beta chains derived from one specimen sequenced in a study of blood T cell repertoires in COVID-19. Only in-frame clones appear in the TCRdb table, and some are missing; sequencing was by immunoSEQ multiplex PCR. The sample has around 230,000 clones; under 90% are singletons. Sequenced: peripheral blood. These receptors came from a middle-aged man with COVID-19, enrolled during active disease.

The chain joins TRBV5-1 to TRBJ2-3; D remains ambiguous. The CDR3 consists of 15 residues. CDR1 SGHRS and CDR2 YFSETQ come from the germline V gene. V lost 2 bases, J lost 1 base, and 11 bases lay in between. CDR3 sequence: CASSFDRSRTDTQYF. The DNA of the CDR3 is TGCGCCAGCAGCTTTGATAGATCCCGCACAGATACGCAGTATTTT.

Only a few counts were recorded for this clone. The rearrangement joins TRBV4-1 to TRBJ1-3; 8 bases are a match to TRBD1. CDR1 is MGHRA and CDR2 is YSYEKL in the germline V gene. V lost 4 bases to trimming and J lost 2 bases; unmatched junction nucleotides: 7. The CDR3 loop spans 16 amino acids. The CDR3 bases are TGCGCCAGCAGCCCGATACCGGACAGGGCTGGAAACACCATATATTTT. Its protein product is CASSPIPDRAGNTIYF.

This chain connects TRBV5-1 to TRBJ2-3, with 11 bases identical to TRBD2. Germline lookup yields CDR1 SGHRS and CDR2 YFSETQ. The CDR3 is 22 residues long. V lost 0 bases and J lost 0; bases outside the gene matches: 18. The CDR3 nucleotides are TGCGCCAGCAGCTTGGGACGACTAGCGGGGCCTCCCACTCCCGCTAGCACAGATACGCAGTATTTT. It specifies CASSLGRLAGPPTPASTDTQYF.

The chain links TRBV29-1 to TRBJ2-2; D is perhaps TRBD1 (6 bases). Deletions cut 2 bases from V and 5 bases from J, with 18 bases between. The CDR3 extends over 16 amino acids. Germline V CDR1 and CDR2: SQVTM, ANQGSEA. The CDR3 region is CSVEIGGWGNTGELFF. DNA of the CDR3: TGCAGCGTTGAAATAGGGGGATGGGGGAATACCGGGGAGCTGTTTTTT.

The gene calls are TRBV7-8 and TRBJ2-1; 10 bases are shared with TRBD2. The germline V gene has CDR1 SGHVS and CDR2 FQNEAQ. Trimming removed 3 bases from V and 5 bases from J; junction bases left unmatched: 7. This CDR3 comprises 16 residues. CDR3 in amino acids: CASSFTGTSVHNEQFF. In DNA form, the CDR3 reads TGTGCCAGCAGCTTCACCGGGACTAGCGTCCACAATGAGCAGTTCTTC.

The J gene is TRBJ2-1, the V gene TRBV4-2; the D gene is possibly TRBD2 (6 bases). Trimming pared 1 base from V and 9 bases from J, leaving 16 bases between. The CDR3 runs to 15 residues. Germline V CDR1 and CDR2: LGHNA, YNFKEQ. CDR3 DNA sequence: TGTGCCAGCAGCCAAGGTTCAGGAGGGCGGGGTGAGCAGTTCTTC. Its protein product is CASSQGSGGRGEQFF.

The J gene is TRBJ2-1, the V gene TRBV7-2; TRBD1 might be the D (6 bases). V was clipped by 4 bases and J by 4 bases, with 11 bases between them. This CDR3 region has 14 residues. CDR1 and CDR2 (germline): SGHTA, FQGNSA. CDR3: CASSSPGAYNEQFF. In DNA, the CDR3 is TGTGCCAGCAGCTCACCAGGGGCATACAATGAGCAGTTCTTC.

This clone was detected only once. This rearrangement joins TRBV6-2 or TRBV6-3 to TRBJ2-6, with D hard to call. V dropped 2 bases and J dropped 2 bases, with 7 bases sitting between them. This CDR3 has 15 amino acids. Per germline, CDR1 MNHEY and CDR2 SVGEGT. The CDR3 sequence: CASSYVLTGANVLTF. CDR3 coding DNA: TGTGCCAGCAGTTACGTCCTTACTGGGGCCAACGTCCTGACTTTC.

V usage is TRBV14 and J usage is TRBJ2-2; D is unresolved. The CDR3 totals 13 residues. Germline assignment: CDR1 SGHDN and CDR2 FVKESK. Between the trimmed V and J ends, which lost 1 base and 6 bases, there was a span of 6 bases. The CDR3 region has the DNA TGTGCCAGCAGCCAAGCTCTTGCCGGGGAGCTGTTTTTT. Translation gives CASSQALAGELFF.

This chain links TRBV6-2 or TRBV6-3 with TRBJ1-2, with no clear D. Per the germline V gene, CDR1 is MNHEY and CDR2 is SVGEGT. The CDR3 runs 11 residues. Trimming stripped 5 bases from V and 5 bases from J, with 6 bases between. CDR3 loop: CASSRDYGYTF. CDR3 nucleotide sequence: TGTGCCAGCAGTCGGGATTATGGCTACACCTTC.

V and J are TRBV4-2 and TRBJ2-1; D may be TRBD1 (6 bases). V lost 2 bases to trimming and J lost 4 bases, with 15 bases between them. The germline V gene has CDR1 LGHNA and CDR2 YNFKEQ. This CDR3 has 16 amino acids. CDR3 coding DNA: TGTGCCAGCAGCCAATCTGACAGGATGGAATACAATGAGCAGTTCTTC. This sequence encodes CASSQSDRMEYNEQFF.

The rearrangement uses TRBV25-1 and TRBJ1-4; D might be TRBD1 (6 bases). Trimming took 5 bases from V and 8 from J, leaving 21 bases between them. The CDR3 consists of 16 residues. Germline CDR1 and CDR2: MGHDK and SYGVNS. In DNA form, the CDR3 reads TGTGCCAGCAGTAACACAGCAGGGGTGGCGTTGGAAAAACTGTTTTTT. Residues: CASSNTAGVALEKLFF.

The J gene is TRBJ1-2, the V gene TRBV5-1, with D perhaps TRBD1 (6 bases). Germline V CDR1 and CDR2: SGHRS, YFSETQ. CDR3 length: 14 residues. Trimming removed 5 bases from V and 2 bases from J, with 13 bases in between. Written as DNA, the CDR3 is TGCGCCAGCAGTTCAACGACAGGAAACTATGGCTACACCTTC. It encodes CASSSTTGNYGYTF. Full variable domain (missing parts from reference TRBV5-1 and TRBJ1-2): KAGVTQTPRYLIKTRGQQVTLSCSPISGHRSVSWYQQTPGQGLQFLFEYFSETQRNKGNFPGRFSGRQFSNSRSEMNVSTLELGDSALYLCASSSTTGNYGYTFGSGTRLTVV.

The rearrangement links TRBV29-1 to TRBJ2-1; the D gene is possibly TRBD1 (5 bases). The CDR3 extends over 16 amino acids. Per germline, CDR1 SQVTM and CDR2 ANQGSEA. V was clipped by 4 bases and J by 7 bases, with 23 bases between them. Here the CDR3 DNA reads TGCAGCGTTGCCAGTGGGCAGGGAAGGTTTTGGAATGAGCAGTTCTTC. It specifies CSVASGQGRFWNEQFF.

This chain joins TRBV19 and TRBJ1-3; D gene ambiguous. The V gene's germline CDR1 is LNHDA and CDR2 SQIVND (reference sequence). The CDR3 length is 15 residues. V was cut by 6 bases and J by 0 bases, with 12 bases left in between. CDR3 bases: TGTGCCAGTAGAAAGACACAAGTCTCTGGAAACACCATATATTTT. This encodes CASRKTQVSGNTIYF.

V and J are TRBV5-8 and TRBJ1-3; unclear D gene. The CDR3 has 14 residues. Germline lookup yields CDR1 SGHTS and CDR2 YDEGEE. V lost 2 bases and J lost 3, with 9 bases in between. DNA of the CDR3: TGTGCCAGCAGCTTTGGGTACAGTGGAAACACCATATATTTT. Its translation is CASSFGYSGNTIYF.

The V gene is TRBV6-5, the J gene TRBJ1-1; perhaps TRBD1 as D (6 bases). V was trimmed by 5 bases and J by 2 bases, leaving 12 bases between them. Germline CDR1 reads MNHEY; CDR2 reads SVGAGI. CDR3 length: 14 amino acids. CDR3 protein: CASSQLRGNTEAFF. The CDR3 coding sequence is TGTGCCAGCAGTCAGCTCAGGGGAAACACTGAAGCTTTCTTT.

The table lists this clone with a count of one. The chain combines TRBV7-2 with TRBJ1-5; unclear D gene. Trimming took off 5 bases at V and 4 bases at J, with 6 bases between the two ends. The CDR3 loop spans 12 amino acids. Germline V gives CDR1 SGHTA, CDR2 FQGNSA. This chain's CDR3 is CASSPRNQPQHF. The CDR3 DNA reads TGTGCCAGCAGCCCACGGAATCAGCCCCAGCATTTT.

A single count supports this clone. The V and J genes are TRBV4-1 and TRBJ2-3, with 10 bases identical to TRBD2. CDR1 and CDR2 (germline): MGHRA, YSYEKL. The CDR3 has 16 amino acids. The junction had 5 bases not matched to a gene; V was cut back by 1 base and J by 4 bases. CDR3 in amino acids: CASSQASSGRADTQYF. CDR3 DNA sequence: TGCGCCAGCAGCCAAGCCTCAAGCGGGAGGGCAGATACGCAGTATTTT.

The chain joins TRBV9 to TRBJ1-4, with TRBD1 matching 7 bases. The ends lost 3 bases at V and 2 bases at J; junction bases unmatched: 4. Germline lookup yields CDR1 SGDLS and CDR2 YYNGEE. This CDR3 has 15 amino acids. CDR3 region: CASSASTGTNEKLFF. The CDR3, as DNA: TGTGCCAGCAGCGCCTCGACAGGGACTAATGAAAAACTGTTTTTT.